This TCR beta chain was identified during a study of blood T cell repertoires in COVID-19. Libraries were prepared by immunoSEQ multiplex PCR; TCRdb keeps only in-frame clonotypes and omits some of them. The repertoire holds over 70,000 clones, with around three quarters as singletons. CDR3 length: 14 amino acids. With 5 bases removed from V and 2 bases from J, the gap between germline ends came to 13 bases. Looked up from germline, CDR1 is SGHTA and CDR2 is FQGNSA. The V and J genes are TRBV7-2 and TRBJ2-7; possible D gene TRBD2, 6 bases. Sequences were obtained from peripheral blood. The clonotype was recovered from a human donor in a cohort sampled during active COVID-19. The CDR3 DNA is TGTGCCAGCAGCACGCCGGGACTGGCCTACGAGCAGTACTTC. Protein: CASSTPGLAYEQYF. Complete variable domain (other parts from reference TRBV7-2 and TRBJ2-7): GAGVSQSPSNKVTEKGKDVELRCDPISGHTALYWYRQSLGQGLEFLIYFQGNSAPDKSGLPSDRFSAERTGGSVSTLTIQRTQQEDSAVYLCASSTPGLAYEQYFGPGTRLTVT.